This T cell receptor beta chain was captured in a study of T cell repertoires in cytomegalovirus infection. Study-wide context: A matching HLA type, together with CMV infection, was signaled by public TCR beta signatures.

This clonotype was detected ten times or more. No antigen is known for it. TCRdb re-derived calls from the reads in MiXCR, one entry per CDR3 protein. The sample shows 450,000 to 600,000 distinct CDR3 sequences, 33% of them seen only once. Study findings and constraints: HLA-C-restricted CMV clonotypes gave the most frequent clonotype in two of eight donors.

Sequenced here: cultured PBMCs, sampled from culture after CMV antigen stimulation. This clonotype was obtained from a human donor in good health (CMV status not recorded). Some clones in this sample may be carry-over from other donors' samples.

CDR3 bases: TGTGCCAGCAGGCCGGGAATCCTGGATGGCTACACCTTC. Amino acids: CASRPGILDGYTF. V is TRBV6-2 or TRBV6-3 and J is TRBJ1-2, with D unclear. The CDR3 runs to 13 residues. Germline values: CDR1 MNHEY, CDR2 SVGEGT. The V gene lost 6 bases and the J gene lost 6 bases, with 14 bases spanning the gap.